This TCR beta chain originates from a study of T-cell memory formation after mild COVID-19. Overall study context: Clusters of TCRs were largely donor specific. Study conclusions and caveats: The pre-infection memory compartment contained some responding clones, suggesting cross-reactive memory joined. SARS-CoV-2 specificity of second-wave clones peaking day 37 was unconfirmed. CD4+ contracting clones were found mainly in CM and EM, and CD8+ ones in EMRA.

Notes on this clonotype: What it binds is unknown.

TCRdb used MiXCR to reprocess the 5' RACE reads, holding one entry per CDR3 protein. In the table there are 180,000 or so distinct CDR3 sequences, around 10% of which are singletons. CDR1 ENHRY and CDR2 SYGVKD come from the germline V gene. Trimming removed 1 base from V and 3 bases from J, with 12 bases in between. CDR3 size: 16 residues. The chain joins TRBV10-3 to TRBJ1-4; weak D call: TRBD1 (5 bases). This clonotype originated in a man aged 18 to 29 who had mild COVID-19 (a few samples of this study predate the infection). Cell type and time point are not known. The specimen sequenced was PBMCs or a T cell subset sorted from them (not recorded which). CDR3 protein: CAISEWAGQSNEKLFF. The CDR3 DNA reads TGTGCCATCAGTGAGTGGGCAGGGCAATCTAATGAAAAACTGTTTTTT.